Each of the 23 T cell receptor beta chains below was sequenced from the same sample in a study of blood T cell repertoires in COVID-19. Produced via immunoSEQ multiplex PCR; TCRdb's table is partial and in-frame only. The table includes about 50,000 clones, 86% detected once. Sequenced sample: peripheral blood. These receptors were obtained from a woman aged 60 to 75 with acute or convalescent COVID-19.

The chain couples TRBV5-1 to TRBJ2-3, with TRBD2 matching over 12 bases. This CDR3 region has 19 residues. J lost 0 bases, V lost 4 bases, and 12 bases had no gene match. Looked up from germline, CDR1 is SGHRS and CDR2 is YFSETQ. CDR3 protein: CASSHELAGGSSSTDTQYF. Written as DNA, the CDR3 is TGCGCCAGCAGCCACGAACTAGCGGGAGGATCCTCTAGCACAGATACGCAGTATTTT.

The chain employs TRBV2 and TRBJ1-5, with D maybe TRBD1 (5 bases). This CDR3 is 14 amino acids long. Germline lookup yields CDR1 SNHLY and CDR2 FYNNEI. V lost 6 bases, J lost 1 base, and 10 bases lay in between. CDR3 region: CASSGHKSNQPQHF. DNA for the CDR3: TGTGCCAGCAGCGGACATAAGAGCAATCAGCCCCAGCATTTT. The variable domain in full, completed from reference TRBV2 and TRBJ1-5, reads EPEVTQTPSHQVTQMGQEVILRCVPISNHLYFYWYRQILGQKVEFLVSFYNNEISEKSEIFDDQFSVERPDGSNFTLKIRSTKLEDSAMYFCASSGHKSNQPQHFGDGTRLSIL.

The J gene is TRBJ1-6, the V gene TRBV7-9; maybe TRBD1 (5 bases). V lost 5 bases and J lost 8, with 13 bases in between. CDR1 and CDR2 (germline): SEHNR, FQNEAQ (reference sequence). This CDR3 spans 14 amino acids. Here the CDR3 reads CASSQDSPYSPLHF. CDR3 bases: TGTGCCAGCAGCCAAGACAGTCCCTATTCACCCCTCCACTTT.

V usage is TRBV10-3 and J usage is TRBJ2-3; 9 bases agree with TRBD2. From germline, CDR1 is ENHRY and CDR2 SYGVKD. This CDR3 region has 14 residues. The ends lost 6 bases at V and 6 bases at J; junction bases unmatched: 7. CDR3 sequence: CAIRSGGSRDTQYF. The CDR3 DNA is TGTGCCATCAGAAGCGGGGGGTCCCGGGATACGCAGTATTTT.

The V gene is TRBV10-2, the J gene TRBJ1-2; possible D gene TRBD1, 6 bases. The CDR3 contains 12 residues. Germline values: CDR1 WSHSY, CDR2 SAAADI. The germline V and J ends were trimmed by 4 bases and 7 bases, with 10 bases remaining between them. Here the CDR3 DNA reads TGCGCCAGCAGTGCAGGGGAAAGTGGCTACACCTTC. Protein product: CASSAGESGYTF.

The chain combines TRBV3-1 (or the pseudogene TRBV3-2) with TRBJ2-3; 9 nucleotides line up with TRBD2. CDR1 is LGHDT, CDR2 YNNKEL, per germline (reference sequence). The trim removed 1 base at V and 1 base at J, leaving 0 bases unmatched. The CDR3 runs 15 residues. CDR3 nucleotide sequence: TGTGCCAGCAGCCAAGTAGCGGGGGGCACAGATACGCAGTATTTT. Translation: CASSQVAGGTDTQYF.

This clone is judged medium-sized. This chain links TRBV19 with TRBJ2-2; TRBD1 aligns across 7 bases. Germline assignment: CDR1 LNHDA and CDR2 SQIVND (reference sequence). V dropped 8 bases and J dropped 5; count of bases not matched to a gene: 5. This CDR3 spans 13 amino acids. Here the CDR3 reads CASDTGATGELFF. DNA for the CDR3: TGTGCCAGTGACACAGGGGCTACCGGGGAGCTGTTTTTT.

This clone occurred a few times. The V call is TRBV19, the J call TRBJ1-4; the D gene is possibly TRBD1 (6 bases). Trimming took 8 bases from V and 1 from J, leaving 11 bases between them. CDR1 is LNHDA, CDR2 SQIVND, per germline (reference sequence). The CDR3 covers 14 residues. The CDR3 coding sequence is TGTGCCAGTTCGAACAGGGTAACTAATGAAAAACTGTTTTTT. It translates to CASSNRVTNEKLFF.

This chain joins TRBV5-1 and TRBJ1-3, with D hard to call. CDR3 length equals 14 residues. The V gene lost 6 bases and the J gene lost 4 bases, with 14 bases spanning the gap. Germline CDR1 is SGHRS and CDR2 is YFSETQ. CDR3 protein: CASTLTGYGNTIYF. In DNA, the CDR3 is TGCGCCAGCACCCTAACGGGGTACGGAAACACCATATATTTT.

V and J are TRBV18 and TRBJ2-2, with D possibly being TRBD1 (5 bases). The germline V and J ends were trimmed by 1 base and 0 bases, with 9 bases remaining between them. Germline V CDR1 and CDR2: KGHSH, LQKENI. The CDR3 runs to 16 residues. This CDR3 is CASSPRAGPNTGELFF. Here the CDR3 DNA reads TGTGCCAGCTCACCACGTGCAGGGCCGAACACCGGGGAGCTGTTTTTT.

This chain joins TRBV2 and TRBJ1-1; D may be TRBD1 (5 bases). The germline V gene encodes CDR1 SNHLY and CDR2 FYNNEI. Between the trimmed V and J ends, which lost 4 bases and 1 base, there was a span of 16 bases. The CDR3 has 16 residues. CDR3 amino acids: CASSGSPGIRNTEAFF. Written as DNA, the CDR3 is TGTGCCAGCAGTGGTAGCCCAGGGATCAGGAACACTGAAGCTTTCTTT. Using reference TRBV2 and TRBJ1-1 for the parts outside the CDR3, the full variable domain is EPEVTQTPSHQVTQMGQEVILRCVPISNHLYFYWYRQILGQKVEFLVSFYNNEISEKSEIFDDQFSVERPDGSNFTLKIRSTKLEDSAMYFCASSGSPGIRNTEAFFGQGTRLTVV.

The chain has TRBV6-5 and TRBJ2-1, with 9 bases aligning to TRBD2. The CDR3 consists of 15 residues. Germline CDR1 MNHEY, CDR2 SVGAGI. V lost 2 bases, J lost 4 bases, and 3 bases stayed unmatched. CDR3 bases: TGTGCCAGCAGTTACGCCCTAGCGGGGTACAATGAGCAGTTCTTC. The encoded protein is CASSYALAGYNEQFF.

This chain links TRBV4-2 with TRBJ1-4; unclear D gene. Germline-derived CDR1 and CDR2 are LGHNA and YNFKEQ. The V end lost 4 bases, the J end lost 0 bases, and 12 bases lay between the germline ends. This CDR3 region has 16 residues. CDR3 nucleotides: TGTGCCAGCAGCCCCTCATTTTCAGCAACTAATGAAAAACTGTTTTTT. As protein: CASSPSFSATNEKLFF.

The V call is TRBV5-1, the J call TRBJ1-1; D not certain. Germline V gene data show CDR1 as SGHRS and CDR2 as YFSETQ. V dropped 2 bases and J dropped 4 bases, with 15 bases sitting between them. The CDR3 is made up of 15 amino acids. The CDR3, as DNA: TGCGCCAGCAGCTTAGAATCCAGGTTGGTCACTGAAGCTTTCTTT. It specifies CASSLESRLVTEAFF.

The chain couples TRBV27 to TRBJ1-5, with 8 bases fitting TRBD1. Per germline, CDR1 MNHEY and CDR2 SMNVEV (reference sequence). The CDR3 length is 15 residues. With 3 bases clipped from V and 9 bases from J, the junction kept 10 bases outside the gene matches. The CDR3 DNA sequence: TGTGCCAGCAGTTTCTCAACCGGGACAGGAGGGCCCCAGCATTTT. Protein sequence: CASSFSTGTGGPQHF.

This clone was seen a handful of times. The chain uses TRBV19 and TRBJ2-2, with unresolved D. The ends were cut back, 5 bases at V and 4 bases at J, with 11 bases in the middle. Germline CDR1 LNHDA, CDR2 SQIVND (reference sequence). The CDR3 spans 14 residues. The CDR3 DNA sequence: TGTGCCAGTAGTTCGCGACAACCCACCGGGGAGCTGTTTTTT. It specifies CASSSRQPTGELFF.

The chain carries TRBV27 and TRBJ1-1, with TRBD1 matching 8 bases. The CDR3 length is 14 residues. Trimming at V came to 6 bases and at J to 0 bases, leaving 3 bases not matched to a gene. Germline V gene lookup returns CDR1 MNHEY and CDR2 SMNVEV (reference sequence). The CDR3 nucleotides are TGTGCCAGCAGAACAGGGGGGCTGAACACTGAAGCTTTCTTT. Its translation is CASRTGGLNTEAFF.

This clone was recorded a few times. The J gene is TRBJ1-5, the V gene TRBV18; the D gene is possibly TRBD1 (6 bases). Germline V CDR1 and CDR2: KGHSH, LQKENI. Between the trimmed V and J ends, which lost 6 bases and 7 bases, there was a span of 13 bases. The CDR3 is 13 residues long. The CDR3 DNA is TGTGCCAGCTCCCTCGGACAGAACCAGCCCCAGCATTTT. Protein: CASSLGQNQPQHF.

V usage is TRBV7-9 and J usage is TRBJ1-6, with 11 bases lining up with TRBD1. V was pared by 1 base and J by 10 bases, with 0 bases of the junction left unmatched. CDR1 SEHNR and CDR2 FQNEAQ come from the germline V gene (reference sequence). This CDR3 is built from 14 residues. The CDR3 region has the DNA TGTGCCAGCAGCTTAGGGACAGGGGGCTCACCCCTCCACTTT. Amino acid sequence: CASSLGTGGSPLHF.

The chain couples TRBV7-2 to TRBJ2-5, with 11 bases fitting TRBD2. Germline V gene lookup returns CDR1 SGHTA and CDR2 FQGNSA. V dropped 1 base and J dropped 5; count of bases not matched to a gene: 6. CDR3 length equals 16 residues. The CDR3 coding sequence is TGTGCCAGCAGCTTAGGTAGCGGGGGGGCCGGGGAGACCCAGTACTTC. Its translation: CASSLGSGGAGETQYF.

This clone appeared a single time. CDR3 protein: CAWTYNNEQFF. DNA of the CDR3: TGTGCCTGGACTTATAACAATGAGCAGTTCTTC. This chain links TRBV30 with TRBJ2-1, with D uncertain. Looked up from germline, CDR1 is GTSNPN and CDR2 is SVGIG (reference sequence). This CDR3 region has 11 residues. Trimming shortened V by 4 bases and J by 5 bases, and 6 bases separated the two germline ends.

The V and J genes are TRBV5-4 and TRBJ2-7; D possibly corresponds to TRBD1 (6 bases). CDR1 and CDR2 (germline): SGHNT, YYREEE (reference sequence). Trimming shortened V by 0 bases and J by 5 bases, and 15 bases separated the two germline ends. This CDR3 region has 15 residues. The CDR3 protein is CASSLVQGEVNEQYF. DNA of the CDR3: TGTGCCAGCAGCTTGGTACAGGGTGAAGTGAACGAGCAGTACTTC.

The CDR3 sequence: CASTLTRAQGGYTF. The CDR3 bases are TGTGCCAGCACCCTTACCCGGGCCCAGGGTGGCTACACCTTC. The chain has TRBV6-5 and TRBJ1-2; possibly TRBD1 for D (5 bases). Germline lookup yields CDR1 MNHEY and CDR2 SVGAGI. This CDR3 is built from 14 residues. V was pared by 7 bases and J by 7 bases, with 19 bases between.